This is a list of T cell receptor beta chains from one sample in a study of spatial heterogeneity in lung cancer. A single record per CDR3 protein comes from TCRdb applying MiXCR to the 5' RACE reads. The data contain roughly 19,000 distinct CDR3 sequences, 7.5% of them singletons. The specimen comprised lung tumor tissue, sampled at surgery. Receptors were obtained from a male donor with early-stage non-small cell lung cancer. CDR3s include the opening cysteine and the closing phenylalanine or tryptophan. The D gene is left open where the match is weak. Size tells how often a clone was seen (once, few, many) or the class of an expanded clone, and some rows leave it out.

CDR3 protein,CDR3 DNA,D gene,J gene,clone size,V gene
CASGSGTKQPTDTQYF,TGTGCTAGTGGGTCCGGGACTAAACAACCCACAGATACGCAGTATTTT,TRBD2,TRBJ2-3,many,TRBV12-5
CASAPEGSNNEQFF,TGTGCTAGTGCCCCAGAGGGCAGCAACAATGAGCAGTTCTTC,-,TRBJ2-1,few,TRBV12-5
CASSNRNSPLHF,TGTGCCAGCAGCAACAGGAATTCACCCCTCCACTTT,-,TRBJ1-6,many,TRBV7-2
CASSLEVVPNQPQHF,TGTGCCAGCAGCTTAGAAGTGGTACCCAATCAGCCCCAGCATTTT,-,TRBJ1-5,many,TRBV7-2
CASSSVSGQGTEAFF,TGTGCCAGCAGTTCCGTTTCGGGACAGGGCACTGAAGCTTTCTTT,TRBD1,TRBJ1-1,many,TRBV5-5
CASMDRAYNEQFF,TGTGCCAGCATGGACAGGGCCTACAATGAGCAGTTCTTC,TRBD1,TRBJ2-1,many,TRBV19
CASSLASTNQPQHF,TGTGCCAGCAGCTTAGCGTCGACAAATCAGCCCCAGCATTTT,-,TRBJ1-5,many,TRBV7-9
CASSPGRGLRELFF,TGTGCCAGCAGTCCGGGACGCGGGTTGAGGGAGCTGTTTTTT,-,TRBJ2-2,many,TRBV6-2/TRBV6-3
CASSRELGDYEQYF,TGCGCCAGCAGCCGCGAGTTAGGGGACTACGAGCAGTACTTC,-,TRBJ2-7,-,TRBV5-1
CASSQDAGELSYGYTF,TGTGCCAGCAGCCAAGACGCCGGGGAGCTAAGCTATGGCTACACCTTC,-,TRBJ1-2,medium-sized,TRBV3-1